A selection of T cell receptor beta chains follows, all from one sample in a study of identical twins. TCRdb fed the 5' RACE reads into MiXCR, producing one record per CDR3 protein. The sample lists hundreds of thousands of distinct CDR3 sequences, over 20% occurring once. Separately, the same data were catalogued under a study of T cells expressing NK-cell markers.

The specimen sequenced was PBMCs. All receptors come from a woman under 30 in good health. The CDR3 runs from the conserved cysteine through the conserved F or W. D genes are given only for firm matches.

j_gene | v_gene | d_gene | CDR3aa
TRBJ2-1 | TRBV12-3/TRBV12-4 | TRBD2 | CASSFLGLAGGEQFF
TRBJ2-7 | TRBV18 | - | CASSPQTDSYEQYF
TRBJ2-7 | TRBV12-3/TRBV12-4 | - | CASSLNRHEVYF
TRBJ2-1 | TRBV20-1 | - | CSAPKGINEQFF
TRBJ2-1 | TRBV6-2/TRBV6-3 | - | CASSYRLGRVEQFF
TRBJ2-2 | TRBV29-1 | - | CSVRTGTGELFF
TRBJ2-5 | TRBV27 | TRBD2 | CASSRRQAGGPGETQYF
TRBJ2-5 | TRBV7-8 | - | CASSLARAGYKETQYF
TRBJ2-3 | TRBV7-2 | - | CASSLPWQRTDTQYF
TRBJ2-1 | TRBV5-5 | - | CASSLVGRELF
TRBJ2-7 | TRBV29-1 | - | CSVEDLGRVGEQYF
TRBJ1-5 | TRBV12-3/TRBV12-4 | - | CASSFGTQPQHF
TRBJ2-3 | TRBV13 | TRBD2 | CASSPPGGGRTDTQYF
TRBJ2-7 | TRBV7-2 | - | CASSLATPYYEQYF
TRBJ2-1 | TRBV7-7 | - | CASSPRVGGRSYNEQFF
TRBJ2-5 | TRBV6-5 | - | CASSYEGQPTGETQYF
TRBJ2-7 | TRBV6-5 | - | CASSYSLGSSYEQYF